Presented here are 21 T cell receptor beta chains from one specimen sequenced in a study of T cells in Graves' hyperthyroidism and ophthalmopathy. Researchers amplified the TCR beta CDR3 regions from RNA transcripts. A set of HTBI primers served as the primers for a first-round RT-PCR of the TCR CDR3. One entry per CDR3 protein, called by TCRdb with MiXCR from the multiplex PCR reads. The table has about 350,000 distinct CDR3 sequences, roughly 13% seen once. Sample: blood. The receptors derive from a woman aged 30 to 39 with Graves' hyperthyroidism.

This clonotype was counted many times. V gene TRBV29-1 combines with J gene TRBJ2-3, with D possibly TRBD2 on 7 matching bases. The CDR3 has 16 amino acids. V gave up 7 bases and J gave up 0 bases, with 20 bases separating them. Germline CDR1 is SQVTM and CDR2 is ANQGSEA. CDR3 DNA sequence: TGCAGCGGAGGGGGTGGGGGGGTTTTTAGCACAGATACGCAGTATTTT. Translating gives CSGGGGGVFSTDTQYF.

This clonotype was detected ten times or more. The chain recombines TRBV28 with TRBJ1-1, with D possibly being TRBD1 (6 bases). Germline V lookup: CDR1 MDHEN, CDR2 SYDVKM. The CDR3 is made up of 15 amino acids. Trimming took off 11 bases at V and 3 bases at J, with 22 bases between the two ends. The CDR3: CASPGQRAGHTEAFF. CDR3 coding DNA: TGTGCCTCTCCGGGACAAAGGGCGGGTCACACTGAAGCTTTCTTT. The full variable domain, with the rest looked up from reference TRBV28 and TRBJ1-1, is DVKVTQSSRYLVKRTGEKVFLECVQDMDHENMFWYRQDPGLGLRLIYFSYDVKMKEKGDIPEGYSVSREKKERFSLILESASTNQTSMYLCASPGQRAGHTEAFFGQGTRLTVV.

This clonotype was detected only a few times. The chain has TRBV6-1 and TRBJ2-2; D uncertain. This CDR3 has 15 amino acids. V shed 5 bases and J shed 5 bases, with 15 bases lying between them. Germline CDR1 is MNHNS and CDR2 is SASEGT. In nucleotides, the CDR3 is TGTGCCAGCAGTTCTCATTACGGAGTGACCGGGGAGCTGTTTTTT. It specifies CASSSHYGVTGELFF.

In its sample, this clonotype was seen a few times. The J gene is TRBJ2-7, the V gene TRBV7-2; 7 nucleotides align to TRBD1. Trimming at V came to 4 bases and at J to 3 bases, leaving 3 bases not matched to a gene. Germline assignment: CDR1 SGHTA and CDR2 FQGNSA. The CDR3 has 13 amino acids. Written as DNA, the CDR3 is TGTGCCAGCAGCTGGGACAGCTTCTACGAGCAGTACTTC. Amino acid sequence: CASSWDSFYEQYF.

This clonotype occurred many times. The chain combines TRBV6-6 with TRBJ2-7; D could derive from TRBD1 or TRBD2 (5 bases each). This CDR3 is built from 14 residues. The germline V and J ends were trimmed by 2 bases and 2 bases, with 10 bases remaining between them. Germline lookup yields CDR1 MNHNY and CDR2 SVGAGI (reference sequence). CDR3: CASSYGQGAYEQYF. The CDR3 DNA is TGTGCCAGCAGTTACGGGCAGGGAGCCTACGAGCAGTACTTC.

A single count supports this clonotype. This chain uses TRBV5-4 with TRBJ2-3; TRBD1 agrees at 10 bases. The junction had 6 bases not matched to a gene; V was cut back by 4 bases and J by 4 bases. CDR1 is SGHNT and CDR2 is YYREEE in the germline V gene (reference sequence). The CDR3 is 15 residues long. In DNA, the CDR3 is TGTGCCAGCAGCAAGGACAGGGGGATTTCAGATACGCAGTATTTT. It translates to CASSKDRGISDTQYF.

This clonotype showed up many times. This chain uses TRBV7-6 with TRBJ2-2; 12 nucleotides match TRBD2. The V segment lost 2 bases and the J segment 4 bases; nucleotides outside the gene matches: 5. This CDR3 has 17 amino acids. CDR1 and CDR2 from the germline V gene are SGHVS and FNYEAQ. CDR3 in amino acids: CASSLSSGRAGTGELFF. CDR3 sequence (DNA): TGTGCCAGCAGCTTATCTAGCGGGAGGGCCGGCACCGGGGAGCTGTTTTTT.

This clonotype was counted many times. The J gene is TRBJ2-7, the V gene TRBV2; 7 bases are a match to TRBD1. Trimming removed 10 bases from V and 5 bases from J; junction bases left unmatched: 8. CDR3 length: 12 residues. CDR1 and CDR2 from the germline V gene are SNHLY and FYNNEI. The CDR3 loop reads CATRQGTHEQYF. CDR3 nucleotides: TGTGCCACACGACAGGGTACGCACGAGCAGTACTTC.

The chain recombines TRBV14 with TRBJ2-4; 7 nucleotides line up with TRBD1. V trimming: 1 base; J trimming: 8 bases; junction bases outside the gene matches: 5. Germline loops: CDR1 SGHDN, CDR2 FVKESK. The CDR3 runs to 14 residues. CDR3 loop: CASSQVRDSDIQYF. For the CDR3, the DNA is TGTGCCAGCAGCCAAGTAAGGGACAGTGACATTCAGTACTTC.

This clonotype occurred a few times. An end of the junction differs from the germline gene, which may be a read error. The V gene is TRBV11-2, the J gene TRBJ2-1; 11 positions agree with TRBD2. Germline V gene sequence: CDR1 SGHAT, CDR2 FQNNGV. This CDR3 region has 18 residues. CDR3 DNA: TGTGCCAGCAGCCGGACAACCGGGACTAGCGGAGTATACAATGAGCAGCTCTTC. Translation gives CASSRTTGTSGVYNEQLF.

The CDR3 protein is CASSVTGALGDEQFF. The DNA of the CDR3 is TGTGCCAGCAGCGTTACAGGAGCCCTTGGGGATGAGCAGTTCTTC. This rearrangement joins TRBV9 to TRBJ2-1; D is possibly TRBD1 (5 bases). The CDR3 totals 15 residues. V was shortened by 2 bases and J by 8 bases, with 17 bases between the two germline ends. CDR1 and CDR2 from the germline V gene are SGDLS and YYNGEE.

This clonotype was counted ten times or more. The chain has TRBV4-1 and TRBJ2-7; perhaps TRBD2 as D (5 bases). Trimming left V 0 bases short and J 3 bases short, with 12 bases between. CDR1 is MGHRA, CDR2 YSYEKL, per germline. This CDR3 is 15 amino acids long. CDR3 DNA: TGCGCCAGCAGCCAAGATAGGCGGAGGAACTACGAGCAGTACTTC. Its protein is CASSQDRRRNYEQYF.

About this clonotype: This clone may be a read error of a much larger clone one base away. The V gene is TRBV28, the J gene TRBJ1-1; D remains unclear. The V end was cut by 3 bases, the J end by 10 bases, with 12 bases between. The CDR3 has 12 residues. The germline V gene has CDR1 MDHEN and CDR2 SYDVKM. The DNA of the CDR3 is TGTGCCAGCAGTTTGTCCCCCCAAGTAGCTTTCTTT. Residues: CASSLSPQVAFF.

This clonotype was seen more than once but under ten times. The rearrangement joins TRBV7-9 to TRBJ2-2; D call uncertain. The V and J ends lost 6 bases and 8 bases respectively, with 13 bases between them. The CDR3 totals 13 residues. CDR1 is SEHNR, CDR2 FQNEAQ, per germline (reference sequence). DNA of the CDR3: TGTGCCAGCAGTTACATGAGAACAGGGGAGCTGTTTTTT. Translation gives CASSYMRTGELFF. Full variable domain (remainder filled in from reference TRBV7-9 and TRBJ2-2): DTGVSQNPRHKITKRGQNVTFRCDPISEHNRLYWYRQTLGQGPEFLTYFQNEAQLEKSRLLSDRFSAERPKGSFSTLEIQRTEQGDSAMYLCASSYMRTGELFFGEGSRLTVL.

This clonotype was observed a few times. The chain has TRBV29-1 and TRBJ1-2, with D tentatively TRBD1 (6 bases). CDR3 length: 11 amino acids. The V gene lost 7 bases and the J gene lost 2 bases, with 8 bases spanning the gap. CDR1 and CDR2 (germline): SQVTM, ANQGSEA. CDR3 bases: TGCAGCGCAGGACAGAACTATGGCTACACCTTC. This sequence encodes CSAGQNYGYTF.

This clonotype showed up just a few times. This sequence joins TRBV6-2 or TRBV6-3 and TRBJ1-2, with no clear D. V lost 3 bases and J lost 8, with 7 bases in between. The CDR3 extends over 11 amino acids. Germline CDR1 is MNHEY and CDR2 is SVGEGT. CDR3 DNA: TGTGCCAGCAGTTATAAATCCGGCTACACCTTC. It is translated as CASSYKSGYTF.

This clonotype was counted many times. The chain is built from TRBV19 and TRBJ2-1; 8 nucleotides line up with TRBD2. Germline V gene lookup returns CDR1 LNHDA and CDR2 SQIVND (reference sequence). Trimming removed 0 bases from V and 2 bases from J; junction bases left unmatched: 9. This CDR3 has 18 residues. DNA of the CDR3: TGTGCCAGTAGTATAGATCTAATTAGCGGGACTACCTACAATGAGCAGTTCTTC. This encodes CASSIDLISGTTYNEQFF.

The gene calls are TRBV7-2 and TRBJ2-3, with 7 bases aligning to TRBD2. CDR1 and CDR2 from the germline V gene are SGHTA and FQGNSA. The CDR3 loop spans 17 amino acids. V was pared by 7 bases and J by 2 bases, with 15 bases of the junction left unmatched. The CDR3 spells CASTPGGWEANTDTQYF. CDR3 coding DNA: TGTGCCAGCACCCCCGGGGGGTGGGAGGCGAACACAGATACGCAGTATTTT. Full variable domain (missing parts from reference TRBV7-2 and TRBJ2-3): GAGVSQSPSNKVTEKGKDVELRCDPISGHTALYWYRQSLGQGLEFLIYFQGNSAPDKSGLPSDRFSAERTGGSVSTLTIQRTQQEDSAVYLCASTPGGWEANTDTQYFGPGTRLTVL.

This clonotype was seen ten or more times. V gene TRBV20-1 combines with J gene TRBJ2-1, with TRBD2 identical over 7 bases. The CDR3 sequence is 14 residues long. In germline, CDR1 is DFQATT, CDR2 SNEGSKA (reference sequence). The trim removed 5 bases at V and 4 bases at J, leaving 8 bases unmatched. The CDR3 loop is CSAGKAGRYNEQFF. CDR3 nucleotide sequence: TGCAGTGCTGGGAAAGCGGGACGATACAATGAGCAGTTCTTC.

This clonotype was counted between two and nine times. This chain links TRBV6-1 with TRBJ2-4; 7 bases line up with TRBD2. From germline, CDR1 is MNHNS and CDR2 SASEGT. V was clipped by 6 bases and J by 7 bases; unmatched bases: 3. The CDR3 has 12 amino acids. The CDR3 DNA is TGTGCCAGCAGCACTAGCGAGAACATTCAGTACTTC. Its translation is CASSTSENIQYF.

The chain links TRBV20-1 to TRBJ2-1; the match to TRBD1 covers 9 bases. The CDR3 extends over 14 amino acids. Per the germline V gene, CDR1 is DFQATT and CDR2 is SNEGSKA (reference sequence). The CDR3 bases are TGCAGGCAGGGACAGGGCATCTCCTACAATGAGCAGTTCTTC. It is translated as CRQGQGISYNEQFF.